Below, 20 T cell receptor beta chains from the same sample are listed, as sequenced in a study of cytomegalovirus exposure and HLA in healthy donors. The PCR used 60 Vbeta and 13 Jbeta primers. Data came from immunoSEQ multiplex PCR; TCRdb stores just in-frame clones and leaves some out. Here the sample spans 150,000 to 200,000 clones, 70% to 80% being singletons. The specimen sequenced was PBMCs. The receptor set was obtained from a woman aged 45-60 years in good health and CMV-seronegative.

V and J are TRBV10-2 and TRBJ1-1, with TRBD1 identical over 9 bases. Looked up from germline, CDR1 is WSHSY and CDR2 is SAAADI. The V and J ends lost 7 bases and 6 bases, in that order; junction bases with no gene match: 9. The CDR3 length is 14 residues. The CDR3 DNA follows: TGCGCCAGCAACGACCCCGGGACAGGGCCTGAAGCTTTCTTT. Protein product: CASNDPGTGPEAFF.

The CDR3 DNA follows: TGTGCCAGCAGTGGGTGGGACAGGAACACTGAAGCTTTCTTT. Translation gives CASSGWDRNTEAFF. The chain recombines TRBV6-5 with TRBJ1-1; 7 bases line up with TRBD1. J was trimmed by 1 base and V by 5 bases; bases with no gene match: 4. Germline CDR1 and CDR2: MNHEY and SVGAGI. This CDR3 has 14 amino acids.

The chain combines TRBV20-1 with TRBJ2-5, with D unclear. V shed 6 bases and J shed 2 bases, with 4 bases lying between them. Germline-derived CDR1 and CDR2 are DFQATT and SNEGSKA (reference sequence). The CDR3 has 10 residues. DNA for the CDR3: TGCAGTGCCCAACAAGAGACCCAGTACTTC. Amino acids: CSAQQETQYF.

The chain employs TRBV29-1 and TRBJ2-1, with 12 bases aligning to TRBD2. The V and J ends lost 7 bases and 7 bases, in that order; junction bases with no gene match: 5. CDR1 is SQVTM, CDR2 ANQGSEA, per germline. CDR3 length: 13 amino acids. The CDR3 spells CSALAGGLNEQFF. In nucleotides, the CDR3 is TGCAGCGCCCTAGCGGGGGGGCTTAATGAGCAGTTCTTC.

CDR3 nucleotides: TGTGCCAGCAGCTTGGCTAAGTTAACAGGGAGAGGTCAGGGCTACACCTTC. Its protein is CASSLAKLTGRGQGYTF. The V call is TRBV5-6, the J call TRBJ1-2; D may be TRBD1 (6 bases). Germline V lookup: CDR1 SGHDT, CDR2 YYEEEE. Trimming left V 0 bases short and J 8 bases short, with 23 bases between. There are 17 residues in the CDR3.

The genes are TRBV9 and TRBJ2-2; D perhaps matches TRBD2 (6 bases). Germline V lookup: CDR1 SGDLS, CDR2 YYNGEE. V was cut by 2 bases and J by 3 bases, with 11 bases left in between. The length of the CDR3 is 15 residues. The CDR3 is CASSVRPGDTGELFF. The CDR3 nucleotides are TGTGCCAGCAGCGTTAGGCCGGGGGACACCGGGGAGCTGTTTTTT. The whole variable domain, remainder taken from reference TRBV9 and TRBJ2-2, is DSGVTQTPKHLITATGQRVTLRCSPRSGDLSVYWYQQSLDQGLQFLIQYYNGEERAKGNILERFSAQQFPDLHSELNLSSLELGDSALYFCASSVRPGDTGELFFGEGSRLTVL.

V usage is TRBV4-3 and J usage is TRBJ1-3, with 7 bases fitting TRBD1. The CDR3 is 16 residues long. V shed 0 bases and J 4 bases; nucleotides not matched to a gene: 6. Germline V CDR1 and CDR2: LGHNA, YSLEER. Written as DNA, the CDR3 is TGCGCCAGCAGCCAAGACACGACAGGGTCGGGAAACACCATATATTTT. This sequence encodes CASSQDTTGSGNTIYF.

The CDR3 is CASDAVVAQPQHF. CDR3 nucleotide sequence: TGTGCCAGCGATGCTGTGGTGGCTCAGCCCCAGCATTTT. The chain joins TRBV6-1 to TRBJ1-5; D remains unclear. Trimming stripped 8 bases from V and 6 bases from J, with 14 bases between. Per the germline V gene, CDR1 is MNHNS and CDR2 is SASEGT. The CDR3 has 13 amino acids.

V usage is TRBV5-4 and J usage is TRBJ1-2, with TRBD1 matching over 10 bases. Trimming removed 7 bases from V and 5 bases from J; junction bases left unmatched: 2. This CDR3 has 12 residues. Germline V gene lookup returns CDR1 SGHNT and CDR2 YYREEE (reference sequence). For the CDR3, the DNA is TGTGCCAGCGGGGACAGGGGTTATGGCTACACCTTC. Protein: CASGDRGYGYTF.

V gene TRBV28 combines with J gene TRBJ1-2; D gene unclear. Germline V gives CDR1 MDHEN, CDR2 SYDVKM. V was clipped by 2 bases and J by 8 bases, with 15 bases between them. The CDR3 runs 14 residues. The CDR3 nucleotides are TGTGCCAGCAGTTTAAATTTGCCGGGGTGGGGCTACACCTTC. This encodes CASSLNLPGWGYTF.

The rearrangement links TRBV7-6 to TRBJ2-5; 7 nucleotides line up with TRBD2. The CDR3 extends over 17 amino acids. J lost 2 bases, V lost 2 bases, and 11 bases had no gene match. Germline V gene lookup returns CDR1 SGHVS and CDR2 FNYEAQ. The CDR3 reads CASSLRAGVEIQETQYF. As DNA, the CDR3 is TGTGCCAGCAGCTTAAGGGCGGGAGTGGAGATTCAAGAGACCCAGTACTTC.

The CDR3 DNA sequence: TGTGCCAGTAGTATAGGCCGGGGGAATTCACCCCTCCACTTT. It codes for CASSIGRGNSPLHF. The gene calls are TRBV19 and TRBJ1-6; possibly TRBD1 for D (5 bases). The CDR3 runs 14 residues. V lost 1 base, J lost 7 bases, and 8 bases lay in between. Germline assignment: CDR1 LNHDA and CDR2 SQIVND (reference sequence).

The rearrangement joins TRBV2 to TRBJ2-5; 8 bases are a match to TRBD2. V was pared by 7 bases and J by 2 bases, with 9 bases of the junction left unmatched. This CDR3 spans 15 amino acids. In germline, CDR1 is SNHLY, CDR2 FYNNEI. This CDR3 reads CASTTRGGLQETQYF. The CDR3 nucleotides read TGTGCCAGCACCACTCGCGGGGGGCTTCAAGAGACCCAGTACTTC.

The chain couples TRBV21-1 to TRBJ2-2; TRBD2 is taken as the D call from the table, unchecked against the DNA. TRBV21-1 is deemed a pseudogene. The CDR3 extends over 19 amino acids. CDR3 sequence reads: CASSKGTTSWSGKTGELFF. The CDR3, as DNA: TGTGCCAGCAGCAAAGGGACCACATCGTGGAGCGGGAAGACCGGGGAGCTGTTTTTT.

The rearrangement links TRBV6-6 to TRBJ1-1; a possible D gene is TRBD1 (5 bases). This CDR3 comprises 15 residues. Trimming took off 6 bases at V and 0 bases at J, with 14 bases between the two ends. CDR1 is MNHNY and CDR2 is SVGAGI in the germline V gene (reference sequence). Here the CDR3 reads CASSRPDSMNTEAFF. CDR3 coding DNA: TGTGCCAGCAGCCGCCCTGACAGCATGAACACTGAAGCTTTCTTT.

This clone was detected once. The CDR3 reads CASSLGLLSGNTIYF. The CDR3, as DNA: TGTGCCAGCAGCTTAGGACTCCTCTCTGGAAACACCATATATTTT. The chain carries TRBV7-8 and TRBJ1-3; unclear D gene. Trimming pared 1 base from V and 0 bases from J, leaving 7 bases between. This CDR3 is 15 amino acids long. Germline CDR1 reads SGHVS; CDR2 reads FQNEAQ.

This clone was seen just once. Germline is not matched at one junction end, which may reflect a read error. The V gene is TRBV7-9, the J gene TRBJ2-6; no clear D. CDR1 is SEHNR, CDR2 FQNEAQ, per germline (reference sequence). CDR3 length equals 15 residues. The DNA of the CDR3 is TGTTCCAGCAGCCCCACTGAGGCTGGGGCCAACGTCCTGACTTTC. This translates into CSSSPTEAGANVLTF.

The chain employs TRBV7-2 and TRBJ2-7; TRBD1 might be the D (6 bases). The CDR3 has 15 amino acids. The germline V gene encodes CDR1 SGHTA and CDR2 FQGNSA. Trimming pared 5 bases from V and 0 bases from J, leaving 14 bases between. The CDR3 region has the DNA TGTGCCAGCAGCGGCCTCCAGGGGACCTCCTACGAGCAGTACTTC. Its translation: CASSGLQGTSYEQYF.

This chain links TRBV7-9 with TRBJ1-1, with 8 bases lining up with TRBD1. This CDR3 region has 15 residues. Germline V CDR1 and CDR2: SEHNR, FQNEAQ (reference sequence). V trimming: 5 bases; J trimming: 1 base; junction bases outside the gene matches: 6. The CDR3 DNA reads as TGTGCCAGCAGCAAAGGACAGGGTACGAACACTGAAGCTTTCTTT. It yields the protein CASSKGQGTNTEAFF.

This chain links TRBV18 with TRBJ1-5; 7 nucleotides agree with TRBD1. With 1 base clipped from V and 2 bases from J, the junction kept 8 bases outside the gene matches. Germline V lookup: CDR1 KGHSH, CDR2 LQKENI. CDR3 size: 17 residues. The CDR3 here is CASSPQKITGGNQPQHF. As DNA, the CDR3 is TGTGCCAGCTCACCACAAAAAATAACAGGGGGCAATCAGCCCCAGCATTTT.